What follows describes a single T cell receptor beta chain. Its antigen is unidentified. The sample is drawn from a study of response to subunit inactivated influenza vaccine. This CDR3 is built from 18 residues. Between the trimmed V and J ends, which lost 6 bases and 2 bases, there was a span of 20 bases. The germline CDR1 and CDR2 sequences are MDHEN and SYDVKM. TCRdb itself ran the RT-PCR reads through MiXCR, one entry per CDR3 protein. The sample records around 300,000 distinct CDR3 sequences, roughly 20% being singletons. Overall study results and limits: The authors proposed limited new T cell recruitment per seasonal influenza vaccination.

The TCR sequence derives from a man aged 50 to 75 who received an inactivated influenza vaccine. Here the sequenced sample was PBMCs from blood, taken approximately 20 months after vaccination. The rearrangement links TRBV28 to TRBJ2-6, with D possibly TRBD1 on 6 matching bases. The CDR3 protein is CASRTTPYSGAGANVLTF. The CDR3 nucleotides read TGTGCCAGCAGAACAACGCCCTACTCAGGGGCTGGGGCCAACGTCCTGACTTTC.